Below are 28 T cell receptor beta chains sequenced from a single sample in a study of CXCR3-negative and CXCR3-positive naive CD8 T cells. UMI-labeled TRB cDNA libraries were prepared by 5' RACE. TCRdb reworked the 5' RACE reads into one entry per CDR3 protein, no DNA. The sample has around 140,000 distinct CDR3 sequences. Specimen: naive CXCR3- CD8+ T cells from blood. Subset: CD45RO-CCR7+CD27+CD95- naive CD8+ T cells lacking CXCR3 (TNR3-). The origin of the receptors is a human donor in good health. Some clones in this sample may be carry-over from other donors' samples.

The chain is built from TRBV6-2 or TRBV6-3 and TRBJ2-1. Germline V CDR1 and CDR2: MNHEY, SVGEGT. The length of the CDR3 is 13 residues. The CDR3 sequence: CASSSMTKHEQFF.

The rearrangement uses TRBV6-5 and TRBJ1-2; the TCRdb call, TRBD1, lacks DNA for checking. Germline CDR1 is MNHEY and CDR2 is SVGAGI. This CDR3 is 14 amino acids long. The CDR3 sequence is CASSYRTDYYGYTF.

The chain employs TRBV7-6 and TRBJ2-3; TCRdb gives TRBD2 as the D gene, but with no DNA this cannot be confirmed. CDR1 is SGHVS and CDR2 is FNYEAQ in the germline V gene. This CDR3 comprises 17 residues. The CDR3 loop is CASSHTLAGGNTDTQYF.

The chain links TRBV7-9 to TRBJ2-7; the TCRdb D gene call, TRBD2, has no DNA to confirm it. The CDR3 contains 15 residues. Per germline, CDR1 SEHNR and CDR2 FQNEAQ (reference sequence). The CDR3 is CASSLEAALSYEQYF.

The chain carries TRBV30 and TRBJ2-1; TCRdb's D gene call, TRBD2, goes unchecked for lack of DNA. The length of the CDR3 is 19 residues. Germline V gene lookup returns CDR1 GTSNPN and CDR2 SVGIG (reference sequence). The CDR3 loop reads CAWSVGGLAGQSSYNEQFF.

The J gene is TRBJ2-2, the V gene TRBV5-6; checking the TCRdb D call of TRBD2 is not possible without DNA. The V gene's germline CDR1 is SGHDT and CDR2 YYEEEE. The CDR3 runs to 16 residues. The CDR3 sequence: CASSFGDSGGPGELFF.

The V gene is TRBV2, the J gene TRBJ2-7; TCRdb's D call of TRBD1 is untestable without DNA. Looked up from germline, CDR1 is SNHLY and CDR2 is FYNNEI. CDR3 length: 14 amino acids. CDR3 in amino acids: CASLGQPRTYEQYF.

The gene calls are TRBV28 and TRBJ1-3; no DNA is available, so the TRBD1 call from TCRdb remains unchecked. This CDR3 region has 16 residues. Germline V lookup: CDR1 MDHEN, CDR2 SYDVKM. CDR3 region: CASRSTRTGGADTIYF.

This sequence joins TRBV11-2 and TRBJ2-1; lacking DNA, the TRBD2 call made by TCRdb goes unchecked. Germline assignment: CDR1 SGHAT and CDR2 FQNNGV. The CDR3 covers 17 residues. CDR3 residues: CASSLWKREGPYNEQFF.

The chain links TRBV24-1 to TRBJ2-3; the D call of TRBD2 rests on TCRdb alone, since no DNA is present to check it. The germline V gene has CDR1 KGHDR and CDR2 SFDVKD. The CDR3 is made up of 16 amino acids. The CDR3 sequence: CATSDPTSGEGDTQYF.

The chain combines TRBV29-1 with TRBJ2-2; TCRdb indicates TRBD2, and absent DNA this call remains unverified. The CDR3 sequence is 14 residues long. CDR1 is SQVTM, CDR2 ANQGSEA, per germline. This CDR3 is CSVEAGGTTGELFF.

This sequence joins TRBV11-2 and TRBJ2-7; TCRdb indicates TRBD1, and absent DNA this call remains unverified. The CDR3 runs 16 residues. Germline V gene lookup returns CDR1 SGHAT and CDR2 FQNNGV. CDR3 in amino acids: CASSSLTGTGAYEQYF.

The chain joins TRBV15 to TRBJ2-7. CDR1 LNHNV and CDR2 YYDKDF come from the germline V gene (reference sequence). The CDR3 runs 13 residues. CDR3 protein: CATSRDYRHEQYF.

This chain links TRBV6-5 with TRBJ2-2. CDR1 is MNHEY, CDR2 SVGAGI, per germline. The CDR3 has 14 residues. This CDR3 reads CASSYSVSTGELFF.

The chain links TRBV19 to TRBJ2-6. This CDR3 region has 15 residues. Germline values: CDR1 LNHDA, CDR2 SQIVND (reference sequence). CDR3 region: CASSTTASGANVLTF. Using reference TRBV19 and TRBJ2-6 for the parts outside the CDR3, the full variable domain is DGGITQSPKYLFRKEGQNVTLSCEQNLNHDAMYWYRQDPGQGLRLIYYSQIVNDFQKGDIAEGYSVSREKKESFPLTVTSAQKNPTAFYLCASSTTASGANVLTFGAGSRLTVL.

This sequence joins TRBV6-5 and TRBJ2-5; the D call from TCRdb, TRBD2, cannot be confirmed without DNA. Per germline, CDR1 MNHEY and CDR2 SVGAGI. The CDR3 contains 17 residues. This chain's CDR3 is CASSQKFGGELQETQYF.

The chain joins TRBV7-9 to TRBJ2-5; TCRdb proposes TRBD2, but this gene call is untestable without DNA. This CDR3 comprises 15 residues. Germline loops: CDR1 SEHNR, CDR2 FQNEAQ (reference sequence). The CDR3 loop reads CASSPPGTSMETQYF.

The CDR3 loop reads CASSLVGRLQDPDTQYF. This sequence joins TRBV12-3 or TRBV12-4 and TRBJ2-3. The CDR3 is 17 residues long.

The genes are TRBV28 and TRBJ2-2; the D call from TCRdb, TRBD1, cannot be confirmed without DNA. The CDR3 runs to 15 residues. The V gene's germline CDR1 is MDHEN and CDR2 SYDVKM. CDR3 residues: CASANERQYTGELFF.

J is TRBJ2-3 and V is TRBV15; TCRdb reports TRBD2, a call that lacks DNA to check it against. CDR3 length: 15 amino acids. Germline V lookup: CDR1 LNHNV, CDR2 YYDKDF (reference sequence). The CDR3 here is CATSPTASRPDTQYF.

The CDR3 sequence is CASSLAQAGPFF. The gene calls are TRBV5-1 and TRBJ2-1. Germline V CDR1 and CDR2: SGHRS, YFSETQ. CDR3 length equals 12 residues.

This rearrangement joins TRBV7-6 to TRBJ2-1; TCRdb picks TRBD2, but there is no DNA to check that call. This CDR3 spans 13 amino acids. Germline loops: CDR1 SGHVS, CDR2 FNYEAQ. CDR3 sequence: CASSLGTRGEQFF. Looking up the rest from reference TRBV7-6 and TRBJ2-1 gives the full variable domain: GAGVSQSPRYKVTKRGQDVALRCDPISGHVSLYWYRQALGQGPEFLTYFNYEAQQDKSGLPNDRFSAERPEGSISTLTIQRTEQRDSAMYRCASSLGTRGEQFFGPGTRLTVL.

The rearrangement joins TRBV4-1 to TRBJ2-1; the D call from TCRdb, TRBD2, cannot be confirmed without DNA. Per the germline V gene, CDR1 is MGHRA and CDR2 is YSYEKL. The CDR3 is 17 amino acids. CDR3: CASSQGILAGGNNEQFF.

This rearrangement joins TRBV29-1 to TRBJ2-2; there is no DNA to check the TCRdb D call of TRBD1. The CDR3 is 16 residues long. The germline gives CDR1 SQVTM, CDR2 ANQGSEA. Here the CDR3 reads CSVEGWTGGNTGELFF.

The CDR3 sequence: CASSLRGNAPLHF. The chain joins TRBV13 to TRBJ1-6; lacking DNA, the TRBD1 call made by TCRdb goes unchecked. Germline CDR1 reads PRHDT; CDR2 reads FYEKMQ (reference sequence). CDR3 length equals 13 residues.

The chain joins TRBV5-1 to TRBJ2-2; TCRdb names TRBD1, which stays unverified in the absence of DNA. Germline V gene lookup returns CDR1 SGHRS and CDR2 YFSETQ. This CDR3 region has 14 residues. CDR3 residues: CASSSKTGFGELFF. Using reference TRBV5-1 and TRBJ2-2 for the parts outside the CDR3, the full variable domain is KAGVTQTPRYLIKTRGQQVTLSCSPISGHRSVSWYQQTPGQGLQFLFEYFSETQRNKGNFPGRFSGRQFSNSRSEMNVSTLELGDSALYLCASSSKTGFGELFFGEGSRLTVL.

CDR3 sequence reads: CASSQDGQIGLAGASYEQYF. The rearrangement uses TRBV4-1 and TRBJ2-7; TCRdb calls TRBD2, which cannot be checked without DNA. This CDR3 spans 20 amino acids. Germline CDR1 and CDR2: MGHRA and YSYEKL.

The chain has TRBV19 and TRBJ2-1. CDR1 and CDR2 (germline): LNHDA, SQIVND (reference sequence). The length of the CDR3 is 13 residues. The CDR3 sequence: CASTATSYNEQFF.